A single sample gave rise to the 18 T cell receptor beta chains below, sequenced in a study of cytomegalovirus exposure and HLA in healthy donors. The PCR employed 60 Vbeta primers together with 13 Jbeta primers. Here immunoSEQ multiplex PCR was the method, and the copy in TCRdb shows in-frame clones only, minus some. This sample contains 110,000 to 150,000 clones. The sample comprised PBMCs. These receptors were taken from a male donor in good health and CMV-seronegative.

This chain connects TRBV30 to TRBJ1-1, with 7 bases that match TRBD1. Germline V gene lookup returns CDR1 GTSNPN and CDR2 SVGIG (reference sequence). J gave up 8 bases and V 5 bases, and 11 bases lay outside the gene matches. This CDR3 spans 13 amino acids. The CDR3 loop is CAWSRTGLAEAFF. In nucleotides, the CDR3 is TGTGCCTGGTCGCGGACAGGCCTCGCCGAAGCTTTCTTT. Together with reference TRBV30 and TRBJ1-1, the CDR3 gives the full variable domain: SQTIHQWPATLVQPVGSPLSLECTVEGTSNPNLYWYRQAAGRGLQLLFYSVGIGQISSEVPQNLSASRPQDRQFILSSKKLLLSDSGFYLCAWSRTGLAEAFFGQGTRLTVV.

The J gene is TRBJ1-2, the V gene TRBV4-3; TRBD1 is a possible D gene (6 bases). This CDR3 comprises 16 residues. V was shortened by 0 bases and J by 9 bases, with 20 bases between the two germline ends. In germline, CDR1 is LGHNA, CDR2 YSLEER. The CDR3 loop reads CASSQDTSTGRVSYTF. The CDR3 bases are TGCGCCAGCAGCCAAGACACCTCAACAGGGAGAGTTAGCTACACCTTC.

This chain connects TRBV7-6 to TRBJ2-7, with D possibly TRBD1 on 6 matching bases. V was trimmed by 0 bases and J by 3 bases, leaving 15 bases between them. The CDR3 totals 16 residues. CDR1 is SGHVS and CDR2 is FNYEAQ in the germline V gene. CDR3 nucleotides: TGTGCCAGCAGCTTAGCGTGGGGGCAGGGAGACTACGAGCAGTACTTC. As protein: CASSLAWGQGDYEQYF.

The V gene is TRBV29-1, the J gene TRBJ2-2, with D perhaps TRBD2 (5 bases). This CDR3 is built from 11 residues. The V gene's germline CDR1 is SQVTM and CDR2 ANQGSEA. V was clipped by 7 bases and J by 6 bases, with 9 bases between them. CDR3 sequence (DNA): TGCAGCGCCGAGGGTCCCGGGGAGCTGTTTTTT. It yields the protein CSAEGPGELFF.

V is TRBV19 and J is TRBJ1-1, with D unclear. With 7 bases removed from V and 1 base from J, the gap between germline ends came to 10 bases. The CDR3 sequence is 13 residues long. CDR1 LNHDA and CDR2 SQIVND come from the germline V gene (reference sequence). The DNA of the CDR3 is TGTGCCAGTATCATTGGAGCGAACACTGAAGCTTTCTTT. Translated: CASIIGANTEAFF.

This chain connects TRBV11-3 to TRBJ2-3; TRBD2 aligns across 13 bases. After removal of 3 bases from V and 2 bases from J, the junction contained 2 bases not matched to a gene. The CDR3 covers 16 residues. CDR1 and CDR2 from the germline V gene are SGHNT and YENEEA. The CDR3 here is CASSFGLAGDTDTQYF. The CDR3 bases are TGTGCCAGCAGCTTCGGACTAGCGGGGGACACAGATACGCAGTATTTT.

The rearrangement uses TRBV25-1 and TRBJ2-7; tentatively, D is TRBD1 (6 bases). This CDR3 contains 14 residues. V was pared by 3 bases and J by 0 bases, with 9 bases between. CDR1 is MGHDK, CDR2 SYGVNS, per germline. Here the CDR3 DNA reads TGTGCCAGCAGTGACAGGGGTTCCTCCTACGAGCAGTACTTC. Its protein is CASSDRGSSYEQYF.

Notes on this clone: In the same sample, other DNA sequences code for this CDR3. The chain joins TRBV27 to TRBJ1-5; TRBD1 is a possible D gene (6 bases). CDR1 is MNHEY and CDR2 is SMNVEV in the germline V gene (reference sequence). Trimming pared 6 bases from V and 4 bases from J, leaving 13 bases between. The CDR3 length is 14 residues. The CDR3: CASSSGQGNQPQHF. CDR3 coding DNA: TGTGCCAGCAGCTCGGGGCAGGGGAATCAGCCCCAGCATTTT.

CDR3: CASSLALRAGIETQYF. In nucleotides, the CDR3 is TGTGCCAGCAGCTTAGCGCTCAGAGCGGGGATAGAGACCCAGTACTTC. The J gene is TRBJ2-5, the V gene TRBV7-2, with 7 bases fitting TRBD2. The CDR3 runs to 16 residues. The J segment lost 4 bases and the V segment lost 0 bases, leaving 8 bases of the junction unmatched. Looked up from germline, CDR1 is SGHTA and CDR2 is FQGNSA.

This rearrangement joins TRBV27 to TRBJ1-1; no clear D gene. Germline assignment: CDR1 MNHEY and CDR2 SMNVEV (reference sequence). Trimming left V 2 bases short and J 3 bases short, with 10 bases between. This CDR3 region has 14 residues. The CDR3 reads CASSLIGLHTEAFF. CDR3 sequence (DNA): TGTGCCAGCAGTTTAATCGGGTTACACACTGAAGCTTTCTTT.

The chain employs TRBV7-9 and TRBJ2-1, with D unresolved. Trimming took 6 bases from V and 8 from J, leaving 14 bases between them. Germline lookup yields CDR1 SEHNR and CDR2 FQNEAQ (reference sequence). This CDR3 comprises 13 residues. CDR3 nucleotides: TGTGCCAGCAGGAGTACAGTTGGTGATGAGCAGTTCTTC. Protein product: CASRSTVGDEQFF.

The rearrangement uses TRBV5-1 and TRBJ2-1, with 7 bases that match TRBD1. The J segment lost 2 bases and the V segment lost 1 base, leaving 6 bases of the junction unmatched. There are 16 residues in the CDR3. Looked up from germline, CDR1 is SGHRS and CDR2 is YFSETQ. The CDR3 loop is CASSLTGQPPYNEQFF. The CDR3 nucleotides read TGCGCCAGCAGCTTGACGGGACAGCCACCCTACAATGAGCAGTTCTTC. Full variable domain (missing parts from reference TRBV5-1 and TRBJ2-1): KAGVTQTPRYLIKTRGQQVTLSCSPISGHRSVSWYQQTPGQGLQFLFEYFSETQRNKGNFPGRFSGRQFSNSRSEMNVSTLELGDSALYLCASSLTGQPPYNEQFFGPGTRLTVL.

The J gene is TRBJ2-3, the V gene TRBV7-8, with D possibly TRBD2 on 6 matching bases. The germline V gene has CDR1 SGHVS and CDR2 FQNEAQ. With 5 bases removed from V and 6 bases from J, the gap between germline ends came to 9 bases. The CDR3 has 12 residues. This CDR3 reads CASSLLADTQYF. CDR3 sequence (DNA): TGTGCCAGCAGCCTCCTAGCGGATACGCAGTATTTT.

The V gene is TRBV14, the J gene TRBJ2-7; TRBD2 matches at 10 bases. With 1 base clipped from V and 6 bases from J, the junction kept 0 bases outside the gene matches. Germline V gene lookup returns CDR1 SGHDN and CDR2 FVKESK. The CDR3 runs 13 residues. CDR3 coding DNA: TGTGCCAGCAGCCAAGTAGCGGGAGGCGAGCAGTACTTC. This codes for CASSQVAGGEQYF.

This rearrangement joins TRBV7-9 to TRBJ2-1, with a tentative D call TRBD2 (5 bases). The CDR3 is 14 amino acids. Deletions cut 5 bases from V and 2 bases from J, with 10 bases between. CDR1 is SEHNR and CDR2 is FQNEAQ in the germline V gene (reference sequence). DNA for the CDR3: TGTGCCAGCAGCCCTTTGGAGGCCTACAATGAGCAGTTCTTC. The encoded protein is CASSPLEAYNEQFF.

The chain combines TRBV28 with TRBJ1-4, with 10 bases matching TRBD1. This CDR3 comprises 15 residues. Germline V lookup: CDR1 MDHEN, CDR2 SYDVKM. The ends lost 5 bases at V and 8 bases at J; junction bases unmatched: 8. This chain's CDR3 is CASSEAGQGSEKLFF. The CDR3 nucleotides are TGTGCCAGCAGTGAGGCGGGACAGGGGTCCGAAAAACTGTTTTTT.

The CDR3 DNA is TGTGCCAGTAGTATCAGCAGATGGACAGATGCTAACTATGGCTACACCTTC. Translating it yields CASSISRWTDANYGYTF. The genes are TRBV19 and TRBJ1-2; possibly TRBD1 for D (6 bases). Germline V lookup: CDR1 LNHDA, CDR2 SQIVND (reference sequence). V was clipped by 3 bases and J by 0 bases, with 17 bases between them. This CDR3 region has 17 residues.

The chain couples TRBV7-9 to TRBJ1-1; unclear D gene. Germline V gives CDR1 SEHNR, CDR2 FQNEAQ (reference sequence). The CDR3 is made up of 14 amino acids. The V gene lost 0 bases and the J gene lost 6 bases, with 11 bases spanning the gap. DNA of the CDR3: TGTGCCAGCAGCTTAGCCCCAGAACGGGCTGAAGCTTTCTTT. Protein sequence: CASSLAPERAEAFF.